This T cell receptor (beta chain) comes out of a study of cytomegalovirus exposure and HLA in healthy donors. Overall study context: The roughly 130 validation repertoires used the same platform as the roughly 700 first-cohort repertoires (as reported by a later analysis). General study points: Using the classifier, cytomegalovirus status was reportedly diagnosed with high specificity and sensitivity.

Germline V gene lookup returns CDR1 LNHDA and CDR2 SQIVND (reference sequence). This CDR3 has 12 amino acids. Trimming took off 10 bases at V and 2 bases at J, with 11 bases between the two ends. This table comes from immunoSEQ multiplex PCR, and its TCRdb copy is limited to in-frame clones, with some not included. Of under 150,000 clones detected, approximately 91% appear once; the ten largest clones hold about 0.65%. With respect to this clone: Its antigen is still unknown.

The receptor was isolated from a man aged 18 to 30 in good health and CMV-seronegative. This chain uses TRBV19 with TRBJ1-2, with D unresolved. The sequenced sample was PBMCs. This chain's CDR3 is CATRGGNYGYTF. Here the CDR3 DNA reads TGTGCCACCCGCGGCGGCAACTATGGCTACACCTTC.